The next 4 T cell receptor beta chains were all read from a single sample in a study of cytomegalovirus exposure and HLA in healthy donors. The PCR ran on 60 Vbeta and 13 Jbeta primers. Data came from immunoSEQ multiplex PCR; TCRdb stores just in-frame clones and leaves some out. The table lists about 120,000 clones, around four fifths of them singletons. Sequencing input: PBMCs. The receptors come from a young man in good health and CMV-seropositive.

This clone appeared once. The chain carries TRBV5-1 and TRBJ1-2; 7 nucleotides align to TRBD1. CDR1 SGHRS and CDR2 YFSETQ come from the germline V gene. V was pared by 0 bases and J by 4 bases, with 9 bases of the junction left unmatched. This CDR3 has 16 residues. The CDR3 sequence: CASSLGAGGSLYGYTF. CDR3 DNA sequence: TGCGCCAGCAGCTTGGGCGCAGGGGGTTCCCTCTATGGCTACACCTTC.

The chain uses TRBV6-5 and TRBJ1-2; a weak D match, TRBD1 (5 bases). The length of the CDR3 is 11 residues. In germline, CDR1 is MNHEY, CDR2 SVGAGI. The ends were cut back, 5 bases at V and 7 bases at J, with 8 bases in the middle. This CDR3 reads CASSQGTGYTF. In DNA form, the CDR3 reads TGTGCCAGCAGTCAGGGCACTGGCTACACCTTC.

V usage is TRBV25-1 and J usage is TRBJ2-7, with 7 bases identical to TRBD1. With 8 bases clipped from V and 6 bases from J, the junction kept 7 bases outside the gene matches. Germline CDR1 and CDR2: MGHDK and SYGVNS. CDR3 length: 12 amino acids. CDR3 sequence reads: CASGKQGFEQYF. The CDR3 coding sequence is TGTGCCAGCGGCAAACAGGGGTTCGAGCAGTACTTC.

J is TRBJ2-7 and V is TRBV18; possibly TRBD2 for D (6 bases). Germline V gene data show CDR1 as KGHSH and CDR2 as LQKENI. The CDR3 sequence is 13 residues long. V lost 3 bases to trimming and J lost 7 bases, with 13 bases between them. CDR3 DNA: TGTGCCAGCTCACCGGAACTAGCACTGGAGCAGTACTTC. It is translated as CASSPELALEQYF.